The T cell receptor (beta chain) described here comes from a study of PD-1 blockade in classical Hodgkin lymphoma. Profiling relied on immunoSEQ multiplex PCR, and the TCRdb table lists in-frame clones only, not all of them. The sample lists 40,000 to 50,000 clones, about 77% occurring once. Details on this clone: As yet, its antigen is unknown.

Each of the patients experienced relapse following autologous stem cell transplantation, and their brentuximab vedotin exposure differed. Reported best responses ranged across complete response, partial response or progressive disease. The CDR3 runs 14 residues. Germline V CDR1 and CDR2: SEHNR, FQNEAQ (reference sequence). Trimming left V 1 base short and J 5 bases short, with 11 bases between. Study-level results: With CD4+ cells, TCR diversity rose significantly by C4D1, but not with CD8+ cells. As was reported, newly diagnosed patients showed lower baseline TCR diversity than healthy donors did.

This material consisted of peripheral blood mononuclear cells (PBMCs), taken at baseline. The chain has TRBV7-9 and TRBJ2-5, with D possibly being TRBD2 (5 bases). The TCR was taken from a human donor with classical Hodgkin lymphoma. The CDR3 coding sequence is TGTGCCAGCAGCTTAGGAGGAGGAGCGGAGACCCAGTACTTC. Translating gives CASSLGGGAETQYF. Full variable domain (outside the CDR3, taken from reference TRBV7-9 and TRBJ2-5): DTGVSQNPRHKITKRGQNVTFRCDPISEHNRLYWYRQTLGQGPEFLTYFQNEAQLEKSRLLSDRFSAERPKGSFSTLEIQRTEQGDSAMYLCASSLGGGAETQYFGPGTRLLVL.